The 13 T cell receptor beta chains listed next were all sequenced from one sample in a study of blood T cell repertoires in COVID-19. Clones were sequenced by immunoSEQ multiplex PCR, and TCRdb holds only the in-frame ones, with some missing. The data contain about 240,000 clones, around four fifths of them singletons. The sample consisted of peripheral blood. These receptors were collected from a woman in her 70s with acute or convalescent COVID-19.

The count of this clone is one. V usage is TRBV19 and J usage is TRBJ2-1; D not resolved. Germline V gene sequence: CDR1 LNHDA, CDR2 SQIVND (reference sequence). The CDR3 sequence is 16 residues long. Trimming cost V 7 bases and J 0 bases, with 16 bases left between them. The CDR3 coding sequence is TGTGCCAGTATCCCCTCAGGCAGTAGCTCCTACAATGAGCAGTTCTTC. This translates into CASIPSGSSSYNEQFF.

The genes are TRBV6-1 and TRBJ1-4; 10 bases align to TRBD1. Looked up from germline, CDR1 is MNHNS and CDR2 is SASEGT. This CDR3 is 16 amino acids long. V was clipped by 4 bases and J by 1 base; unmatched bases: 3. CDR3 in DNA: TGTGCCAGCAGTGGACAGGGGGCGCGAACTAATGAAAAACTGTTTTTT. Translating gives CASSGQGARTNEKLFF.

Comments on this clone: One end of the junction fails to match germline, which may point to a read error. This chain joins TRBV4-2 and TRBJ1-1; TRBD1 is a possible D gene (6 bases). CDR3 length: 15 residues. Germline lookup yields CDR1 LGHNA and CDR2 YNFKEQ. CDR3 protein: CASTQHSRGGTEAFF. The CDR3 DNA follows: TGTGCCAGCACCCAACATAGCAGGGGCGGGACTGAAGCTTTCTTT.

This chain joins TRBV29-1 and TRBJ1-2; D not resolved. CDR1 is SQVTM, CDR2 ANQGSEA, per germline. The CDR3 has 12 residues. V was clipped by 6 bases and J by 6 bases, with 14 bases between them. The CDR3, as DNA: TGCAGCGTATACGGCGCGGTGGATGGCTACACCTTC. Translating it yields CSVYGAVDGYTF. The full variable domain, completed using reference TRBV29-1 and TRBJ1-2, is SAVISQKPSRDICQRGTSLTIQCQVDSQVTMMFWYRQQPGQSLTLIATANQGSEATYESGFVIDKFPISRPNLTFSTLTVSNMSPEDSSIYLCSVYGAVDGYTFGSGTRLTVV.

This clone has more than one count but fewer than ten. V usage is TRBV5-1 and J usage is TRBJ1-2; TRBD1 aligns across 8 bases. This CDR3 region has 15 residues. CDR1 SGHRS and CDR2 YFSETQ come from the germline V gene. Unmatched junction bases numbered 4, after V lost 0 bases and J lost 3 bases. The CDR3 protein is CASSLDLRGHYGYTF. CDR3 DNA sequence: TGCGCCAGCAGCTTGGACCTCAGGGGGCACTATGGCTACACCTTC. The full variable domain, its missing parts supplied by reference TRBV5-1 and TRBJ1-2, is KAGVTQTPRYLIKTRGQQVTLSCSPISGHRSVSWYQQTPGQGLQFLFEYFSETQRNKGNFPGRFSGRQFSNSRSEMNVSTLELGDSALYLCASSLDLRGHYGYTFGSGTRLTVV.

The chain is built from TRBV4-3 and TRBJ1-4, with D perhaps TRBD1 (6 bases). The germline V gene has CDR1 LGHNA and CDR2 YSLEER. Trimming stripped 1 base from V and 4 bases from J, with 10 bases between. This CDR3 is 15 amino acids long. The chain's CDR3 is CASSQVTGFNEKLFF. CDR3 nucleotide sequence: TGCGCCAGCAGCCAAGTTACAGGGTTTAATGAAAAACTGTTTTTT.

The chain combines TRBV7-9 with TRBJ2-3; TRBD1 matches 8 bases. The CDR3 is 15 residues long. The germline gives CDR1 SEHNR, CDR2 FQNEAQ (reference sequence). With V trimmed by 3 bases and J by 2 bases, 4 bases remained unmatched. This CDR3 reads CASSLTGEITDTQYF. As DNA, the CDR3 is TGTGCCAGCAGCTTGACAGGGGAAATCACAGATACGCAGTATTTT. Together with reference TRBV7-9 and TRBJ2-3, the CDR3 gives the full variable domain: DTGVSQNPRHKITKRGQNVTFRCDPISEHNRLYWYRQTLGQGPEFLTYFQNEAQLEKSRLLSDRFSAERPKGSFSTLEIQRTEQGDSAMYLCASSLTGEITDTQYFGPGTRLTVL.

This clone was detected a few times. This chain connects TRBV6-5 to TRBJ2-3, with 9 positions matching TRBD1. The V segment lost 2 bases and the J segment 3 bases; nucleotides outside the gene matches: 6. The CDR3 is 16 residues long. CDR1 MNHEY and CDR2 SVGAGI come from the germline V gene. CDR3 sequence (DNA): TGTGCCAGCAGTTACGGGACAGGGTGGGGTACAGATACGCAGTATTTT. Protein product: CASSYGTGWGTDTQYF.

The chain employs TRBV7-2 and TRBJ1-5, with D perhaps TRBD1 (5 bases). Germline CDR1 reads SGHTA; CDR2 reads FQGNSA. Trimming took off 3 bases at V and 4 bases at J, with 13 bases between the two ends. The CDR3 totals 15 residues. The CDR3: CASSLRQGINQPQHF. CDR3 DNA sequence: TGTGCCAGCAGCTTGAGGCAGGGCATTAATCAGCCCCAGCATTTT. Based on the CDR3 plus reference TRBV7-2 and TRBJ1-5, the full variable domain is GAGVSQSPSNKVTEKGKDVELRCDPISGHTALYWYRQSLGQGLEFLIYFQGNSAPDKSGLPSDRFSAERTGGSVSTLTIQRTQQEDSAVYLCASSLRQGINQPQHFGDGTRLSIL.

The chain joins TRBV6-6 to TRBJ2-7, with TRBD1 as a possible D gene (6 bases). Germline lookup yields CDR1 MNHNY and CDR2 SVGAGI (reference sequence). The CDR3 has 13 residues. V dropped 1 base and J dropped 4 bases, with 8 bases sitting between them. The CDR3 bases are TGTGCCAGCAGTTACTTGGACAGATACGAGCAGTACTTC. Translating gives CASSYLDRYEQYF.

The chain has TRBV7-9 and TRBJ1-2; D not certain. CDR1 and CDR2 (germline): SEHNR, FQNEAQ (reference sequence). The CDR3 is 14 residues long. Trimming stripped 5 bases from V and 4 bases from J, with 14 bases between. The CDR3 is CASSADSGPYGYTF. The CDR3 DNA reads TGTGCCAGCAGCGCGGACTCGGGCCCCTATGGCTACACCTTC.

V usage is TRBV27 and J usage is TRBJ1-2, with D perhaps matching TRBD1 (6 bases). The germline gives CDR1 MNHEY, CDR2 SMNVEV (reference sequence). V was trimmed by 6 bases and J by 4 bases, leaving 15 bases between them. This CDR3 contains 14 residues. CDR3 region: CASRSQTGSYGYTF. CDR3 in DNA: TGTGCCAGCAGGTCTCAGACAGGTTCCTATGGCTACACCTTC.

CDR3 nucleotides: TGCGCCAGCAGCCAAGAGTACAGAACCTATGGCTACACCTTC. Protein sequence: CASSQEYRTYGYTF. This chain joins TRBV4-1 and TRBJ1-2; unclear D gene. There are 14 residues in the CDR3. V was clipped by 0 bases and J by 4 bases, with 9 bases between them. Germline V CDR1 and CDR2: MGHRA, YSYEKL.